A selection of T cell receptor beta chains follows, all from one sample in a study of CD8+ T cells in alopecia areata. The data were produced by immunoSEQ multiplex PCR, yet TCRdb's version contains in-frame clones alone and is incomplete. The table records hundreds of thousands of clones, about three fifths of them present only once. The specimen was CD4+ T cells sorted from blood, collected at approximately week 51, from a patient treated with tofacitinib. These receptors were collected from a human donor with alopecia areata. CDR3s include the opening cysteine and the closing phenylalanine or tryptophan. Fields, in order: D gene, V gene, J gene, clone size, CDR3 DNA, CDR3 protein. The D gene is left open where the match is weak. A clone size is listed for some rows: how often the clone was seen (once, few, many), or a class if it is expanded.

d_gene: .; v_gene: TRBV2; j_gene: TRBJ2-4; abundance: .; CDR3nt: TGTGCCAGCAGTGGGGCAGGGGAAGCCAAAAACATTCAGTACTTC; CDR3aa: CASSGAGEAKNIQYF
d_gene: .; v_gene: TRBV20-1; j_gene: TRBJ1-1; abundance: .; CDR3nt: TGCAGTGGCCCTGAAGCTTTCTTT; CDR3aa: CSGPEAFF
d_gene: .; v_gene: TRBV7-9; j_gene: TRBJ1-6; abundance: few; CDR3nt: TGTGCCAGCAGCTCAACAGGTAGAAATTCACCCCTCCACTTT; CDR3aa: CASSSTGRNSPLHF
d_gene: TRBD1; v_gene: TRBV15; j_gene: TRBJ2-7; abundance: .; CDR3nt: TGTGCCACCAGCAGTGGACAGGGGAAGGCCCTCTCCTACGAGCAGTACTTC; CDR3aa: CATSSGQGKALSYEQYF
d_gene: TRBD1; v_gene: TRBV28; j_gene: TRBJ1-2; abundance: once; CDR3nt: TGTGCCAGCAGAGGGACAGGGGAGGGCTACACCTTC; CDR3aa: CASRGTGEGYTF
d_gene: .; v_gene: TRBV30; j_gene: TRBJ2-5; abundance: .; CDR3nt: TGTGCCTGGAGTGTCGGGGCGAATCAAGAGACCCAGTACTTC; CDR3aa: CAWSVGANQETQYF
d_gene: TRBD1; v_gene: TRBV7-2; j_gene: TRBJ1-4; abundance: few; CDR3nt: TGTGCCAGCACCCCGGACAGGGGGCATCAAAAACTGTTTTTT; CDR3aa: CASTPDRGHQKLFF
d_gene: .; v_gene: TRBV5-4; j_gene: TRBJ2-7; abundance: .; CDR3nt: TGTGCCAGCAGTAGGGACGGAATCTACGAGCAGTACTTC; CDR3aa: CASSRDGIYEQYF
d_gene: .; v_gene: TRBV15; j_gene: TRBJ2-5; abundance: .; CDR3nt: TGTGCCACCAGCAGAGATGATATTGCCCTCCAAGAGACCCAGTACTTC; CDR3aa: CATSRDDIALQETQYF
d_gene: .; v_gene: TRBV6-6; j_gene: TRBJ2-7; abundance: .; CDR3nt: TGTGCCAGCAGCCTTCACTCCTACGAGCAGTACTTC; CDR3aa: CASSLHSYEQYF
d_gene: TRBD1; v_gene: TRBV5-1; j_gene: TRBJ2-5; abundance: .; CDR3nt: TGCGCCAGCAGCTTGGGACAGGGACGAGAGACCCAGTACTTC; CDR3aa: CASSLGQGRETQYF
d_gene: .; v_gene: TRBV5-5; j_gene: TRBJ1-3; abundance: few; CDR3nt: TGTGCCAGCAGCTTGTCAAACCCCCGCTCTGGAAACACCATATATTTT; CDR3aa: CASSLSNPRSGNTIYF
d_gene: TRBD1; v_gene: TRBV30; j_gene: TRBJ2-7; abundance: .; CDR3nt: TGTGCCTGGAGTTTTGGACAGGGCACCGAGCAGTACTTC; CDR3aa: CAWSFGQGTEQYF
d_gene: .; v_gene: TRBV7-2; j_gene: TRBJ1-2; abundance: .; CDR3nt: TGTGCCAGCAGCTTATTTAGGGCAGTGAACTATGGCTACACCTTC; CDR3aa: CASSLFRAVNYGYTF
d_gene: .; v_gene: TRBV30; j_gene: TRBJ1-2; abundance: .; CDR3nt: TGTGCCTGGAGTGTAGGCACCCAGGGAGGCTACACCTTC; CDR3aa: CAWSVGTQGGYTF
d_gene: .; v_gene: TRBV10-2; j_gene: TRBJ2-5; abundance: .; CDR3nt: TGCGCCAGCAGTGGCGATGGAGAGACCCAGTACTTC; CDR3aa: CASSGDGETQYF
d_gene: .; v_gene: TRBV29-1; j_gene: TRBJ1-1; abundance: .; CDR3nt: TGCAGCGGAGGAAACACTGAAGCTTTCTTT; CDR3aa: CSGGNTEAFF
d_gene: .; v_gene: TRBV7-9; j_gene: TRBJ2-2; abundance: few; CDR3nt: TGTGCCAGCAGCCCTACCAACACCGGGGAGCTGTTTTTT; CDR3aa: CASSPTNTGELFF